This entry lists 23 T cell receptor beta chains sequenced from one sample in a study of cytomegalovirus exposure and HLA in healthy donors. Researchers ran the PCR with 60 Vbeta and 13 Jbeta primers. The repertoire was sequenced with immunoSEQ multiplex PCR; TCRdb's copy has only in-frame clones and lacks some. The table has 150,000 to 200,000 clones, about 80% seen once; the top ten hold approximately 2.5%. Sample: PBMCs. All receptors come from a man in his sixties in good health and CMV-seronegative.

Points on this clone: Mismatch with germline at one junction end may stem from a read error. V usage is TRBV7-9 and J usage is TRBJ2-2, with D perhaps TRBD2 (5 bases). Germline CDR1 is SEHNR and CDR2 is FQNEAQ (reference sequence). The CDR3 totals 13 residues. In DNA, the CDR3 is TGTTCCAGCAGTAACGGACTCGACGGGGAGCTGTTTTTT. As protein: CSSSNGLDGELFF. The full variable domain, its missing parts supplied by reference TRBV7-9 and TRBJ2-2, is DTGVSQNPRHKITKRGQNVTFRCDPISEHNRLYWYRQTLGQGPEFLTYFQNEAQLEKSRLLSDRFSAERPKGSFSTLEIQRTEQGDSAMYLCSSSNGLDGELFFGEGSRLTVL.

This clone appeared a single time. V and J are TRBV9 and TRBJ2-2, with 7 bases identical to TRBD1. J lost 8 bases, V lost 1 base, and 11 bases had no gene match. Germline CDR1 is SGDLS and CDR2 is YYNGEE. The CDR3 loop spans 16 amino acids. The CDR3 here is CASSVSGTGRGGELFF. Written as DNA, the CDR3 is TGTGCCAGCAGCGTATCCGGGACCGGCAGGGGGGGGGAGCTGTTTTTT.

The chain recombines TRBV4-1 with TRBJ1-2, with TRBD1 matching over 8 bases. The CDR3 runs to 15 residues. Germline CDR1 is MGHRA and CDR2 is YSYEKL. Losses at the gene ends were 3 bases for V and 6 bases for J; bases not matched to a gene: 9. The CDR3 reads CASSQGTGQGHGYTF. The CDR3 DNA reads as TGCGCCAGCAGCCAGGGAACCGGACAGGGCCATGGCTACACCTTC.

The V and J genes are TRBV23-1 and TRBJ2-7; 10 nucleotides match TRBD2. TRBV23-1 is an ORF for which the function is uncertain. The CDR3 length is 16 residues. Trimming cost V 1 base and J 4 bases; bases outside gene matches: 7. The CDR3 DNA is TGCGCCAGCAGTCAATGGTCAACTAGCGGGAAATACGAGCAGTACTTC. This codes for CASSQWSTSGKYEQYF.

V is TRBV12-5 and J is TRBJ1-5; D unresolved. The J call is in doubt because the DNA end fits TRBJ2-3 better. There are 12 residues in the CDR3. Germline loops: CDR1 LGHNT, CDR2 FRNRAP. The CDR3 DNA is TGTGCTAGTGGTTTGGTACATGGGCCCCAGTATTTT. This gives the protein CASGLVHGPQYF.

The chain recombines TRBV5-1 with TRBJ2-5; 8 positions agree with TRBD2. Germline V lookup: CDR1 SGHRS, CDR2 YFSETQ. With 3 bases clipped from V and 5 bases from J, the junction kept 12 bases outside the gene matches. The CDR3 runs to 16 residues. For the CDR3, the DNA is TGCGCCAGCAGCTCTCAAACGGCGGGGGGCCGTGAGACCCAGTACTTC. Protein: CASSSQTAGGRETQYF.

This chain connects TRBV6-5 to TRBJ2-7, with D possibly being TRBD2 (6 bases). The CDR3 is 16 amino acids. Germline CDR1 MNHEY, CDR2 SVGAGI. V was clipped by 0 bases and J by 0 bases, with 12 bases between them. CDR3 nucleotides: TGTGCCAGCAGTTACTCGGCACTAGCTAGCTCCTACGAGCAGTACTTC. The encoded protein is CASSYSALASSYEQYF.

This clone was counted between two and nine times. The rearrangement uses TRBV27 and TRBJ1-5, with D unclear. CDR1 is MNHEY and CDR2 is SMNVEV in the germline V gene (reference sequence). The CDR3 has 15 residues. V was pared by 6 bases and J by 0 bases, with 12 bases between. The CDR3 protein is CASSLTAYSNQPQHF. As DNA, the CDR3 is TGTGCCAGCAGCCTAACAGCCTATAGCAATCAGCCCCAGCATTTT.

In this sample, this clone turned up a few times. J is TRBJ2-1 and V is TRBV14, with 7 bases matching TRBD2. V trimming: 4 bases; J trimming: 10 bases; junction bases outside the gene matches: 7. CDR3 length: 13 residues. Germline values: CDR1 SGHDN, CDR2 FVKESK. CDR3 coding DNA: TGTGCCAGCAGCCCGAGCGGCGGGGGAGAGCAGTTCTTC. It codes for CASSPSGGGEQFF.

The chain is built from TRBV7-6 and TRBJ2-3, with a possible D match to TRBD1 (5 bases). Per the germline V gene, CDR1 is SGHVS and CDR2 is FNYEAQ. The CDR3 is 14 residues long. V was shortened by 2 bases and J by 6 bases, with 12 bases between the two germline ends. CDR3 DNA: TGTGCCAGCAGCTTACTCCAGGGTGTGGATACGCAGTATTTT. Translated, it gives CASSLLQGVDTQYF.

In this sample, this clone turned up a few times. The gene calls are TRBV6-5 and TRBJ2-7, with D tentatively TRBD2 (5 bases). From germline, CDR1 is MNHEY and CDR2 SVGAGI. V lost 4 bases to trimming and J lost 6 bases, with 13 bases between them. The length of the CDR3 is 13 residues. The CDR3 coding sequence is TGTGCCAGCAGTTTTACGTGGGGAGTCGAGCAGTACTTC. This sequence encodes CASSFTWGVEQYF.

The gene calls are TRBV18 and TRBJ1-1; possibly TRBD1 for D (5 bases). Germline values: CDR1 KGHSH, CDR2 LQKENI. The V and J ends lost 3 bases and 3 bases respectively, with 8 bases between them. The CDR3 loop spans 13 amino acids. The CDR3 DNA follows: TGTGCCAGCTCACCCTTACAGGACACTGAAGCTTTCTTT. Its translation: CASSPLQDTEAFF.

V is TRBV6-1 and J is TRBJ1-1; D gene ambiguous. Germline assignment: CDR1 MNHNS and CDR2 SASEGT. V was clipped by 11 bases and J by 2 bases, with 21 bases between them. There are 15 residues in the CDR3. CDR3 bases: TGTGCCCTAACATTGGTCGAACTAGTCAACACTGAAGCTTTCTTT. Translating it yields CALTLVELVNTEAFF.

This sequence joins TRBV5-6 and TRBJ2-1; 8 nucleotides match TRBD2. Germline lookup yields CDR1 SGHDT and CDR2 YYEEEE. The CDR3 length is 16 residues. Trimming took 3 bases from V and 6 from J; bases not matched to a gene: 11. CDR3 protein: CASSSVGGGLVNEQFF. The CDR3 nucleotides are TGTGCCAGCAGCTCAGTGGGCGGGGGGCTAGTCAATGAGCAGTTCTTC.

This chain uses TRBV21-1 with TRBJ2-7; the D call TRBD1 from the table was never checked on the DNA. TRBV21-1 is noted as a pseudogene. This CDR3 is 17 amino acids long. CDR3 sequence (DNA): TGTGCCAGCAGACCCCTGAGTGGGACAGGGCGTTTCCACGAGCAGTACTTC. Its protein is CASRPLSGTGRFHEQYF.

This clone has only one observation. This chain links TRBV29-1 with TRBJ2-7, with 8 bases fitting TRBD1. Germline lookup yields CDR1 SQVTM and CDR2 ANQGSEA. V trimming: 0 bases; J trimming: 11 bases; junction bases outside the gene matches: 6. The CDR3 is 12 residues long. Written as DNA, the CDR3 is TGCAGCGTTGAAGACTTTGTGGGACAGGAGTACTTC. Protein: CSVEDFVGQEYF.

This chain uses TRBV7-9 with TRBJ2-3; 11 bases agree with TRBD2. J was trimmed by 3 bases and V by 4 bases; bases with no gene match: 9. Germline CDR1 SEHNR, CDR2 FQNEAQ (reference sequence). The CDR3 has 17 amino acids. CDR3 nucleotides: TGTGCCAGCAGCTATTCGACTAGCGGGGAAGGAACAGATACGCAGTATTTT. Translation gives CASSYSTSGEGTDTQYF.

Here the CDR3 DNA reads TGTGCCAGCAGCTTAGCGGTCGGGGAGCTGTTTTTT. The encoded protein is CASSLAVGELFF. The chain joins TRBV11-2 to TRBJ2-2; D not resolved. The length of the CDR3 is 12 residues. V shed 1 base and J shed 7 bases, with 4 bases lying between them. Germline V gives CDR1 SGHAT, CDR2 FQNNGV.

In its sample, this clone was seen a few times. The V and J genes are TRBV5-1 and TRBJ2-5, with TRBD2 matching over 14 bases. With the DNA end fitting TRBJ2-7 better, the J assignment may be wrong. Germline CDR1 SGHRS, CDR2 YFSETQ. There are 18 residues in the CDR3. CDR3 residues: CASSLGTSGRTNSYEQYF. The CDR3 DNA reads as TGCGCCAGCAGCTTGGGGACTAGCGGGAGGACTAACTCCTACGAGCAGTACTTC.

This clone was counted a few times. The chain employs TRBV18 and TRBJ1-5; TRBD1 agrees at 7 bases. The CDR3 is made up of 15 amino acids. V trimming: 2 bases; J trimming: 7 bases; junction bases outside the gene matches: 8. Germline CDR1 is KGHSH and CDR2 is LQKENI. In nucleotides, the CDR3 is TGTGCCAGCTCACCATTCGGACAGGCCAGCCAGCCCCAGCATTTT. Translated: CASSPFGQASQPQHF.

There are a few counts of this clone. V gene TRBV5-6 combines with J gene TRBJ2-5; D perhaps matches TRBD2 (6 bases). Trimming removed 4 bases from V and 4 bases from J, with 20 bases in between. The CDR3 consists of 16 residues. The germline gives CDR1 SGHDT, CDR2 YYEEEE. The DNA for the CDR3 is TGTGCCAGCAGCCCCACCGGGACCCGGGGGTCAGAGACCCAGTACTTC. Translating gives CASSPTGTRGSETQYF. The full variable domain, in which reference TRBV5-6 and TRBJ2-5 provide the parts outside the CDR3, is DAGVTQSPTHLIKTRGQQVTLRCSPKSGHDTVSWYQQALGQGPQFIFQYYEEEERQRGNFPDRFSGHQFPNYSSELNVNALLLGDSALYLCASSPTGTRGSETQYFGPGTRLLVL.

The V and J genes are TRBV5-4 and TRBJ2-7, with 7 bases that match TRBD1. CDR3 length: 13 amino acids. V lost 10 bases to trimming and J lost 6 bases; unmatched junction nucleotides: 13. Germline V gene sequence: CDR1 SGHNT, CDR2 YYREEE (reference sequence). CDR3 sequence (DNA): TGTGCCTCTCAACAGGGGCCTTCTAGCGAGCAGTACTTC. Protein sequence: CASQQGPSSEQYF.

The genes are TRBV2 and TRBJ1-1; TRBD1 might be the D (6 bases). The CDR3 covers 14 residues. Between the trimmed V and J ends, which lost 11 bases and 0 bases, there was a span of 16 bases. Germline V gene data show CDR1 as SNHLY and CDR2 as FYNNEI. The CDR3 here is CAGNRDYMNTEAFF. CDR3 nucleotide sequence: TGTGCCGGGAACAGGGACTACATGAACACTGAAGCTTTCTTT. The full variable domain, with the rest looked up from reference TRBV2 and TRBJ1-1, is EPEVTQTPSHQVTQMGQEVILRCVPISNHLYFYWYRQILGQKVEFLVSFYNNEISEKSEIFDDQFSVERPDGSNFTLKIRSTKLEDSAMYFCAGNRDYMNTEAFFGQGTRLTVV.